The 22 T cell receptor beta chains presented below share a single source sample, sequenced in a study of shared clonotypes between healthy human individuals. The assay was immunoSEQ multiplex PCR, and TCRdb's table has in-frame clones only and misses some. This sample has a few million clones; 85% to 95% occur once, and the top ten carry about 0.13%. The sequenced sample consisted of naive CD4+ T cells sorted from blood. The subset here: CD45RA+ positively selected. These receptor sequences come from a man between 18 and 35 years old in good health.

The chain uses TRBV5-1 and TRBJ2-5; 11 bases line up with TRBD2. V lost 7 bases, J lost 5 bases, and 4 bases stayed unmatched. The CDR3 has 13 amino acids. CDR1 is SGHRS and CDR2 is YFSETQ in the germline V gene. As DNA, the CDR3 is TGCGCCAGCTGCAGACTAGCGGGGGAGACCCAGTACTTC. Translating it yields CASCRLAGETQYF.

The chain recombines TRBV5-6 with TRBJ2-3; 9 bases align to TRBD2. Trimming removed 1 base from V and 7 bases from J; junction bases left unmatched: 10. The CDR3 spans 16 residues. From germline, CDR1 is SGHDT and CDR2 YYEEEE. The CDR3 DNA reads as TGTGCCAGCAGCTTGTGGCGAGCGGGGGGCGGCTATACGCAGTATTTT. Amino acids: CASSLWRAGGGYTQYF. Based on the CDR3 plus reference TRBV5-6 and TRBJ2-3, the full variable domain is DAGVTQSPTHLIKTRGQQVTLRCSPKSGHDTVSWYQQALGQGPQFIFQYYEEEERQRGNFPDRFSGHQFPNYSSELNVNALLLGDSALYLCASSLWRAGGGYTQYFGPGTRLTVL.

The V gene is TRBV6-5, the J gene TRBJ2-7, with 8 nucleotides matching TRBD1. Trimming took 7 bases from V and 5 from J; bases not matched to a gene: 4. The germline V gene has CDR1 MNHEY and CDR2 SVGAGI. CDR3 length equals 12 residues. CDR3 region: CASTGQGHEQYF. CDR3 in DNA: TGTGCCAGCACCGGACAGGGACACGAGCAGTACTTC.

CDR3 in amino acids: CASSPQTEDYGYTF. Written as DNA, the CDR3 is TGTGCCAGCTCACCCCAAACCGAAGACTATGGCTACACCTTC. The chain combines TRBV18 with TRBJ1-2; D uncertain. The CDR3 consists of 14 residues. Deletions cut 3 bases from V and 3 bases from J, with 11 bases between. CDR1 is KGHSH and CDR2 is LQKENI in the germline V gene.

J is TRBJ2-7 and V is TRBV5-1; possible D gene TRBD1, 7 bases. In germline, CDR1 is SGHRS, CDR2 YFSETQ. The CDR3 extends over 15 amino acids. Trimming left V 0 bases short and J 3 bases short, with 13 bases between. CDR3 amino acids: CASSLEAGGIYEQYF. The CDR3 DNA reads TGCGCCAGCAGCTTGGAGGCAGGGGGGATCTACGAGCAGTACTTC.

The chain has TRBV28 and TRBJ2-5; the D gene is possibly TRBD1 (5 bases). This CDR3 contains 14 residues. The V gene lost 1 base and the J gene lost 1 base, with 7 bases spanning the gap. From germline, CDR1 is MDHEN and CDR2 SYDVKM. CDR3 protein: CASSLSGSQETQYF. The CDR3 nucleotides are TGTGCCAGCAGTTTATCAGGGTCCCAAGAGACCCAGTACTTC.

This chain links TRBV19 with TRBJ2-5, with 9 bases matching TRBD2. The CDR3 totals 15 residues. With V trimmed by 2 bases and J by 4 bases, 5 bases remained unmatched. Germline CDR1 reads LNHDA; CDR2 reads SQIVND (reference sequence). CDR3 sequence (DNA): TGTGCCAGTAGTATAACGACTAGCGGTTTAGAGACCCAGTACTTC. Protein sequence: CASSITTSGLETQYF.

The chain employs TRBV30 and TRBJ1-6; D is unresolved. Trimming left V 2 bases short and J 10 bases short, with 15 bases between. This CDR3 is built from 14 residues. The germline V gene has CDR1 GTSNPN and CDR2 SVGIG (reference sequence). The DNA for the CDR3 is TGTGCCTGGAGTCGGCAAAAAACTGGATCACCCCTCCACTTT. This sequence encodes CAWSRQKTGSPLHF. Supplemented by reference TRBV30 and TRBJ1-6, the full variable domain reads SQTIHQWPATLVQPVGSPLSLECTVEGTSNPNLYWYRQAAGRGLQLLFYSVGIGQISSEVPQNLSASRPQDRQFILSSKKLLLSDSGFYLCAWSRQKTGSPLHFGNGTRLTVT.

This chain links TRBV28 with TRBJ2-2; D is unclear. V lost 5 bases, J lost 3 bases, and 7 bases lay in between. Looked up from germline, CDR1 is MDHEN and CDR2 is SYDVKM. This CDR3 contains 13 residues. The DNA for the CDR3 is TGTGCCAGCAGTCTTAGGGACACCGGGGAGCTGTTTTTT. Translating gives CASSLRDTGELFF.

This rearrangement joins TRBV7-2 to TRBJ1-3; no reliable D call. Germline CDR1 is SGHTA and CDR2 is FQGNSA. The length of the CDR3 is 15 residues. V lost 1 base to trimming and J lost 4 bases, with 11 bases between them. The DNA of the CDR3 is TGTGCCAGCAGCTTAGTTCGAGGCAGAGGAAACACCATATATTTT. Protein sequence: CASSLVRGRGNTIYF.

This chain uses TRBV25-1 with TRBJ1-1, with 10 bases matching TRBD1. The CDR3 totals 12 residues. Germline V gene data show CDR1 as MGHDK and CDR2 as SYGVNS. V lost 4 bases, J lost 11 bases, and 4 bases stayed unmatched. The CDR3 protein is CASSGPGQGAFF. The CDR3 region has the DNA TGTGCCAGCAGTGGCCCGGGACAGGGGGCTTTCTTT.

The chain combines TRBV4-1 with TRBJ2-1; the D gene is possibly TRBD2 (5 bases). This CDR3 comprises 15 residues. V gave up 4 bases and J gave up 3 bases, with 13 bases separating them. Looked up from germline, CDR1 is MGHRA and CDR2 is YSYEKL. The CDR3 protein is CASSPPEGYYNEQFF. The CDR3 DNA is TGCGCCAGCAGCCCACCAGAGGGCTACTACAATGAGCAGTTCTTC.

This clone occurred once. The V and J genes are TRBV28 and TRBJ2-3; 8 bases are shared with TRBD2. V was pared by 10 bases and J by 5 bases, with 14 bases of the junction left unmatched. The germline gives CDR1 MDHEN, CDR2 SYDVKM. The CDR3 length is 15 residues. The CDR3 protein is CATSSFAGGGDTQYF. The CDR3 DNA sequence: TGTGCCACATCCTCCTTCGCGGGGGGCGGAGATACGCAGTATTTT.

About this clone: This is likely a read error, given that the CDR3 carries no conserved phenylalanine or tryptophan at its end. In DNA form, the CDR3 reads TGTGCAAGTAGTGCGGGACTCTTTATTTCTGGGGAGCTGTTTTCT. It is translated as CASSAGLFISGELFS. The chain has TRBV19 and TRBJ2-2; D might be TRBD2 (6 bases). Per germline, CDR1 LNHDA and CDR2 SQIVND (reference sequence). The CDR3 has 15 residues.

In this sample, this clone turned up once. The chain carries TRBV9 and TRBJ2-2, with D hard to call. The CDR3 sequence is 16 residues long. Trimming pared 4 bases from V and 5 bases from J, leaving 18 bases between. CDR1 and CDR2 from the germline V gene are SGDLS and YYNGEE. CDR3 sequence reads: CASSTRGESATGELFF. CDR3 bases: TGTGCCAGCAGCACCCGAGGTGAGTCGGCGACCGGGGAGCTGTTTTTT.

This clone was detected only a few times. The chain joins TRBV29-1 to TRBJ1-1; D is ambiguous. Trimming pared 5 bases from V and 2 bases from J, leaving 9 bases between. This CDR3 region has 12 residues. Germline V gene sequence: CDR1 SQVTM, CDR2 ANQGSEA. CDR3 amino acids: CSVSGINTEAFF. CDR3 sequence (DNA): TGCAGCGTTTCCGGGATCAACACTGAAGCTTTCTTT.

As regards this clone: The sample contains more than one DNA sequence encoding this CDR3. As DNA, the CDR3 is TGCGCCAGCAGCTTGGCAGGGGGGAACTCCTACGAGCAGTACTTC. Translated: CASSLAGGNSYEQYF. This chain uses TRBV5-1 with TRBJ2-7, with D perhaps TRBD1 (7 bases). Germline values: CDR1 SGHRS, CDR2 YFSETQ. There are 15 residues in the CDR3. V lost 0 bases and J lost 0, with 10 bases in between.

In this sample, this clone turned up once. The rearrangement links TRBV19 to TRBJ2-5; the match to TRBD2 covers 13 bases. This CDR3 is built from 14 residues. The V segment lost 4 bases and the J segment 7 bases; nucleotides outside the gene matches: 3. CDR1 and CDR2 from the germline V gene are LNHDA and SQIVND (reference sequence). CDR3: CASSTGLAGVTQYF. The CDR3 nucleotides are TGTGCCAGTAGTACCGGACTAGCGGGAGTGACCCAGTACTTC.

This clone was seen once. J is TRBJ2-7 and V is TRBV7-2, with 9 bases fitting TRBD1. After removal of 5 bases from V and 6 bases from J, the junction contained 17 bases not matched to a gene. The CDR3 has 17 amino acids. Germline CDR1 and CDR2: SGHTA and FQGNSA. The CDR3 nucleotides are TGTGCCAGCAGCCTACTAAGTCCCGGGACAGGGAATTTCGAGCAGTACTTC. The encoded protein is CASSLLSPGTGNFEQYF.

The chain couples TRBV21-1 to TRBJ1-5. TRBV21-1 is flagged as a pseudogene. The CDR3 length is 16 residues. As DNA, the CDR3 is TGTGCCAGCAGCAAAGAGGCCGGGACGGACAATCAGCCCCAGCATTTT. Residues: CASSKEAGTDNQPQHF.

This clone has a single count. The genes are TRBV7-9 and TRBJ2-7; 7 bases map to TRBD1. Per germline, CDR1 SEHNR and CDR2 FQNEAQ (reference sequence). V shed 7 bases, J shed 3 bases, and the junction held 9 bases outside the gene matches. The CDR3 sequence is 14 residues long. CDR3 protein: CASTIQGKDYEQYF. CDR3 sequence (DNA): TGTGCCAGCACCATACAGGGGAAAGACTACGAGCAGTACTTC. Variable domain in full (rest from reference TRBV7-9 and TRBJ2-7): DTGVSQNPRHKITKRGQNVTFRCDPISEHNRLYWYRQTLGQGPEFLTYFQNEAQLEKSRLLSDRFSAERPKGSFSTLEIQRTEQGDSAMYLCASTIQGKDYEQYFGPGTRLTVT.

V and J are TRBV7-2 and TRBJ2-2; unclear D gene. The CDR3 contains 15 residues. CDR1 and CDR2 from the germline V gene are SGHTA and FQGNSA. V dropped 1 base and J dropped 1 base, with 7 bases sitting between them. The CDR3 loop is CASSLGGKNTGELFF. In DNA, the CDR3 is TGTGCCAGCAGCTTAGGTGGCAAGAACACCGGGGAGCTGTTTTTT.